These T cell receptor beta chains were read from a single sample in a study of cytomegalovirus exposure and HLA in healthy donors. Libraries were prepared by immunoSEQ multiplex PCR; TCRdb keeps only in-frame clonotypes and omits some of them. The sample consists of some 150,000 clones, about four fifths of them appearing once. The sample was PBMCs. The receptors were gathered from a human donor in good health. CDR3s include the opening cysteine and the closing phenylalanine or tryptophan. A D gene is named only where the DNA matches it firmly. Clone size is not always given. Where it is, it says once, few, many or a class for expanded clones.

TRBD2	TRBV27	few	TRBJ2-1	TGTGCCAGCAGTTTAACTGTGGGAGGGCCCAATGAGCAGTTCTTC	CASSLTVGGPNEQFF
.	TRBV2	.	TRBJ1-1	TGTGCCAGCAGTTTGGGGAAGGGGAGGGGCACTGAAGCTTTCTTT	CASSLGKGRGTEAFF
.	TRBV29-1	once	TRBJ2-7	TGCAGCGTTGAAGTCACGACGAAGGCTCGGGGCGAGCAGTACTTC	CSVEVTTKARGEQYF
TRBD1	TRBV18	.	TRBJ1-3	TGTGCCAGCTCAGATGCCGGGACAGGGATCCGGGACACCATATATTTT	CASSDAGTGIRDTIYF
TRBD2	TRBV5-4	.	TRBJ2-5	TGTGCCAGCAGCTTACCGGGACTAGCGGGAGAGACCCAGTACTTC	CASSLPGLAGETQYF
.	TRBV4-1	.	TRBJ2-7	TGCGCCAGCAGTGACTTCCCCCCATACGATGGCGAGCAGTACTTC	CASSDFPPYDGEQYF
.	TRBV7-2	.	TRBJ2-6	TGTGCCAGCAGCCCCACCGCGGTCGGGGCCAACGTCCTGACTTTC	CASSPTAVGANVLTF
.	TRBV19	.	TRBJ1-5	TGTGCCAGTAGTATAGTAGGGGGGGACAGCAATCAGCCCCAGCATTTT	CASSIVGGDSNQPQHF
TRBD2	TRBV5-6	.	TRBJ2-7	TGTGCCAGCAGCGGGAGACTAGCGGGGACGAGCTCCTACGAGCAGTACTTC	CASSGRLAGTSSYEQYF
TRBD2	TRBV7-9	.	TRBJ2-4	TGTGCCAGCAGCTTAGCTAACGCGGGAGTGTCCAAAAACATTCAGTACTTC	CASSLANAGVSKNIQYF
.	TRBV19	.	TRBJ1-5	TGTGCCAGTCTTCAGAAGTATAGCAATCAGCCCCAGCATTTT	CASLQKYSNQPQHF
.	TRBV7-2	.	TRBJ2-1	TGTGCCAGCAGCTTAGCGCCCTCTAAAGACAATGAGCAGTTCTTC	CASSLAPSKDNEQFF
TRBD2	TRBV29-1	.	TRBJ2-2	TGCAGCGTGGGGGTCGGGACTACCTTTCTCAACACCGGGGAGCTGTTTTTT	CSVGVGTTFLNTGELFF
.	TRBV19	.	TRBJ2-7	TGTGCCAGTAGACAGGGTTCGGGCGAGGACGAGCAGTACTTC	CASRQGSGEDEQYF
TRBD2	TRBV10-3	.	TRBJ2-1	TGTGCCATCATGGCGGGGGGCAATGAGCAGTTCTTC	CAIMAGGNEQFF
TRBD2	TRBV5-1	.	TRBJ2-1	TGCGCCAGCAGCTATGGACTAGCGGGGGGGCGCAATGAGCAGTTCTTC	CASSYGLAGGRNEQFF
TRBD1	TRBV28	.	TRBJ2-7	TGTGCCAGCAGTCCGTGGGACAGCGAACAGTACGAGCAGTACTTC	CASSPWDSEQYEQYF
TRBD2	TRBV5-1	.	TRBJ2-7	TGCGCCAGCAGCTTAAGCGGGAGCGAGAGGGAGCAGTACTTC	CASSLSGSEREQYF
.	TRBV5-1	.	TRBJ1-2	TGCGCCAGCAGCCCCGGATCGGGGAAAGGCTACACCTTC	CASSPGSGKGYTF
TRBD2	TRBV7-2	.	TRBJ2-7	TGTGCCAGCAGTCGGGCGGGGGACCCTTACGAGCAGTACTTC	CASSRAGDPYEQYF
.	TRBV5-6	.	TRBJ2-1	TGTGCCAGCAGCTTAGGGGGAGCCCGCCATGAGCAGTTCTTC	CASSLGGARHEQFF
.	TRBV10-3	few	TRBJ1-3	TGTGCCACATTTCGGACAGCTGGAAACACCATATATTTT	CATFRTAGNTIYF
TRBD2	TRBV6-6	.	TRBJ2-1	TGTGCCAGCGGGAGGGAGGGTGAGCAGTTCTTC	CASGREGEQFF
.	TRBV7-9	.	TRBJ1-2	TGTGCCAGCAGCTTGGGTCAGGGGCTAAATTCTATCTATGGCTACACCTTC	CASSLGQGLNSIYGYTF
TRBD1	TRBV7-3	.	TRBJ1-2	TGTGCCAGCAGCCCGCAGGACAGGGGAGGGCTTGGCTACACCTTC	CASSPQDRGGLGYTF
TRBD2	TRBV7-2	.	TRBJ2-1	TGTGCCAGCAGCCTTAGCGGGAGGGACTACAATGAGCAGTTCTTC	CASSLSGRDYNEQFF
TRBD1	TRBV10-2	.	TRBJ1-5	TGCGCCACCCGGGACAGGGCAGAACAGCCCCAGCATTTT	CATRDRAEQPQHF
TRBD1	TRBV27	once	TRBJ2-5	TGTGCCAGCAGTTTGAGGGGGCTGGAGACCCAGTACTTC	CASSLRGLETQYF
.	TRBV10-2	.	TRBJ1-2	TGCGCCAGCAGTGAGGGGCGGGGATGGGGCGGCTACACCTTC	CASSEGRGWGGYTF
TRBD1	TRBV4-2	.	TRBJ2-1	TGTGCCAGCAGCCAAGATGGACAGGCTCACAATGAGCAGTTCTTC	CASSQDGQAHNEQFF
TRBD2	TRBV9	.	TRBJ2-7	TGTGCCAGCAGCGTAGGGGGGTTAGCGGGGGCCCAAGACGAGCAGCACTTC	CASSVGGLAGAQDEQHF
.	TRBV25-1	.	TRBJ1-1	TGTGCCAGCAGTGGACTCAACCGAGAAGCTTTCTTT	CASSGLNREAFF
.	TRBV25-1	.	TRBJ2-7	TGTGCCAGCAAGGGAGGGACATCCTACGAGCAGTACTTC	CASKGGTSYEQYF
.	TRBV19	.	TRBJ1-3	TGTGCCAGTAACTCCGGGGGGCGCTCTGGAAACACCATATATTTT	CASNSGGRSGNTIYF
.	TRBV6-5	.	TRBJ1-1	TGTGCCAGCAGTTACTCGAGTTCCGGAGACTCGAGGGCTTTCTTT	CASSYSSSGDSRAFF
.	TRBV7-8	.	TRBJ2-1	TGTGCCAGCAGCTTAGACGTAGGAGTTTACAAGTTCTTC	CASSLDVGVYKFF
.	TRBV4-1	.	TRBJ1-2	TGCGCCAGCAGCCAAGAGCAGGGATATGGCTACACCTTC	CASSQEQGYGYTF
TRBD2	TRBV4-1	few	TRBJ2-5	TGCGCCAGCAGCCAAGATGGACTAGCGGAGACCCAGTACTTC	CASSQDGLAETQYF
TRBD1	TRBV7-9	.	TRBJ1-2	TGTGCCAGCAGCTACGAACAGGGGGCTAGCGGTGGCTACACCTTC	CASSYEQGASGGYTF
TRBD2	TRBV28	few	TRBJ2-2	TGTGCCAGCAGCTCGACTAGCGGGAGAATTGGCACCGGGGAGCTGTTTTTT	CASSSTSGRIGTGELFF
.	TRBV2	.	TRBJ2-3	TGTGCCAGCAGTGACATTGGGGGGAGCAGCACAGATACGCAGTATTTT	CASSDIGGSSTDTQYF
.	TRBV10-1	.	TRBJ1-1	TGCGCCAGCAGTGCCTATGCAGAGGCGAACACTGAAGCTTTCTTT	CASSAYAEANTEAFF
TRBD1	TRBV6-1	few	TRBJ2-5	TGTGCCAGCAGTTCTCTCCAGGGGGAACAAGAGACCCAGTACTTC	CASSSLQGEQETQYF
TRBD1	TRBV7-2	few	TRBJ2-1	TGTGCCAGCAGCCTGGGACAGCCTACCTACAATGAGCAGTTCTTC	CASSLGQPTYNEQFF
TRBD2	TRBV6-1	.	TRBJ2-3	TGTGCCAGCAGTGGGACTAGCACGGGGAGGGATACGCAGTATTTT	CASSGTSTGRDTQYF
TRBD1	TRBV11-2	once	TRBJ1-1	TGTGCCAGCAGCGTGACAGGGGGATCGGAAGCTTTCTTT	CASSVTGGSEAFF
.	TRBV5-1	.	TRBJ1-3	TGCGCCAGCACCTTGGGGGCAACCTCTGGAAACACCATATATTTT	CASTLGATSGNTIYF
TRBD1	TRBV6-5	.	TRBJ2-5	TGTGCCAGCACCCGGGTTTTACAGGGGGCGAGTGAGCAGTACTTC	CASTRVLQGASEQYF
TRBD2	TRBV27	.	TRBJ2-1	TGTGCCAGCAGTTCGACTAGCGGGAGCGCAAATGAGCAGTTCTTC	CASSSTSGSANEQFF
TRBD2	TRBV9	.	TRBJ2-5	TGTGCCAGCAGCGTAAGGTTAGTGGGAGGGCCCCAAGAGACCCAGTACTTC	CASSVRLVGGPQETQYF
TRBD2	TRBV28	.	TRBJ2-7	TGTGCCAGCAGTTTATGGGCTAGCGGGAGCTCCTACGAGCAGTACTTC	CASSLWASGSSYEQYF
TRBD1	TRBV2	.	TRBJ2-7	TGTGCCAGCAGTGAAGTACAGACAGGGGTCGAAGTCGAGCAGTACTTC	CASSEVQTGVEVEQYF
.	TRBV5-6	once	TRBJ1-1	TGTGCCAGCAGCGCAGGACTTACCAACACTGAAGCTTTCTTT	CASSAGLTNTEAFF
TRBD1	TRBV2	.	TRBJ2-7	TGTGCCAGCAGTCCGGGACAGTCAGTATCCGAGCAGTACTTC	CASSPGQSVSEQYF
TRBD1	TRBV11-2	.	TRBJ1-3	TGTGCCAGCAGTTACGACAGGGGGCAGAACACCATATATTTT	CASSYDRGQNTIYF
.	TRBV9	.	TRBJ1-1	TGTGCCAGCAGCGTAGGGGGGGAGGTCACTGAAGCTTTCTTT	CASSVGGEVTEAFF
.	TRBV11-2	.	TRBJ2-3	TGTGCCAGCAGCTCCCCGAATCCGACAGCAGATACGCAGTATTTT	CASSSPNPTADTQYF
.	TRBV4-2	.	TRBJ1-5	TGTGCCAGCAGCCAGCCAGGCAATCAGCCCCAGCATTTT	CASSQPGNQPQHF
TRBD2	TRBV5-6	.	TRBJ2-6	TGTGCCAGCAGCCTGCCGGGACTAGCGGGAGCAGGGGCCAACGTCCTGACTTTC	CASSLPGLAGAGANVLTF